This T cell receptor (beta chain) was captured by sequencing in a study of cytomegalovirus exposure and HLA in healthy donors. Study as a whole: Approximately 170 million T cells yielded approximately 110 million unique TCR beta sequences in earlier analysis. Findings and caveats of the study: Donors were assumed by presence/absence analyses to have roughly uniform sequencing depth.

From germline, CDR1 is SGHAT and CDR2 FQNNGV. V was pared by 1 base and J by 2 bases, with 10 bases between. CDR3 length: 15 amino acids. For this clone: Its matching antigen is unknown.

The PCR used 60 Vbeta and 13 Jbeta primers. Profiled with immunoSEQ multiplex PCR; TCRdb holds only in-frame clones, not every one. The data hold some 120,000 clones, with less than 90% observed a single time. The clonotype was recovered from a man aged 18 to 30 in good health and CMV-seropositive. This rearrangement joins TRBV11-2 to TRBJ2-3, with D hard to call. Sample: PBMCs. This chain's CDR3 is CASSLGTGITDTQYF. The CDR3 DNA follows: TGTGCCAGCAGCTTAGGAACTGGTATCACAGATACGCAGTATTTT.